This T cell receptor (beta chain) came from a study of naive and memory T cell subsets. Both TRBC1 and TRBC2 were covered by a beta constant-region primer of two equimolar oligonucleotides. TCRdb ran MiXCR on the UMI-ligation and nested PCR reads and lists one entry per CDR3 protein. The data contain roughly 98,000 distinct CDR3 sequences, 7% of them singletons. CDR3 length: 15 amino acids. The germline V gene encodes CDR1 SGHTA and CDR2 FQGNSA. Trimming stripped 8 bases from V and 0 bases from J, with 14 bases between. This clonotype was detected ten times or more. The chain links TRBV7-2 to TRBJ1-3, with D maybe TRBD1 (5 bases). This receptor was obtained from a human donor in good health. Specimen: central memory CD4+ T cells from blood. The CDR3 loop is CASRQGASSGNTIYF. In nucleotides, the CDR3 is TGTGCCAGCCGTCAAGGGGCAAGCTCTGGAAACACCATATATTTT.